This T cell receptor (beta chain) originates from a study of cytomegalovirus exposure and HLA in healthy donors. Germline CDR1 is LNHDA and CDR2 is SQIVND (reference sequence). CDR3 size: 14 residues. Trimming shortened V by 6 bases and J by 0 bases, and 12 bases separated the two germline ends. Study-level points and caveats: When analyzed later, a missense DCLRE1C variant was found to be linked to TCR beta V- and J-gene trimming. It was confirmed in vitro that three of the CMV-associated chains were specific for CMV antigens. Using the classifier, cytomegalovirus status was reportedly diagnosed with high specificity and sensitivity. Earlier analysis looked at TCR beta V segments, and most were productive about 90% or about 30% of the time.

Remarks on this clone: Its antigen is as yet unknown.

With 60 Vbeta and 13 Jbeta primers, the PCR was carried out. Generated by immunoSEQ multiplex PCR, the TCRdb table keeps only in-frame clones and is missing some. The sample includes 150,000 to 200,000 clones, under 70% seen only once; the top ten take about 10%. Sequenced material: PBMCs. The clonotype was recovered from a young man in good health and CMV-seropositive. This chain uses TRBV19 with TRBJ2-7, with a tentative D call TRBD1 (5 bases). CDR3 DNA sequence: TGTGCCAGTAGATTGACAGATCTCTCCTACGAGCAGTACTTC. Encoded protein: CASRLTDLSYEQYF.